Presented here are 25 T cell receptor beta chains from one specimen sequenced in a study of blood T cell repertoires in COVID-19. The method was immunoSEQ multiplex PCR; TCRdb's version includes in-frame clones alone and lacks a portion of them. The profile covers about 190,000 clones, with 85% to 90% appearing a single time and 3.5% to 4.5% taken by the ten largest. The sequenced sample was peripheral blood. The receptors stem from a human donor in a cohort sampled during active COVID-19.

The CDR3 sequence is CASRRRGGGYTF. The CDR3 bases are TGTGCCAGCAGGCGGAGAGGGGGTGGCTACACCTTC. The chain joins TRBV6-5 to TRBJ1-2, with D perhaps matching TRBD1 (6 bases). V lost 6 bases and J 7 bases, leaving 12 bases between the germline ends. The V gene's germline CDR1 is MNHEY and CDR2 SVGAGI. This CDR3 has 12 amino acids.

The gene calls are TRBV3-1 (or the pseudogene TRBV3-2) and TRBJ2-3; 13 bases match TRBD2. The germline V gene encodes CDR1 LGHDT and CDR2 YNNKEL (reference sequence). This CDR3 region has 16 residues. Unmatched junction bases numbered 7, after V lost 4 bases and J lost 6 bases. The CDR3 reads CASSPRLAGGGDTQYF. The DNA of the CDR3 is TGTGCCAGCAGCCCTCGACTAGCGGGGGGCGGGGATACGCAGTATTTT.

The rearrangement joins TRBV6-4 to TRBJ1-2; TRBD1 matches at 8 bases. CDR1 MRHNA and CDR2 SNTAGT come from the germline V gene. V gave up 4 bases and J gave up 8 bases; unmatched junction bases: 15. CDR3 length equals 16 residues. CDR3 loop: CASSALHWTGRDGYTF. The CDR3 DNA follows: TGTGCCAGCAGTGCCCTTCACTGGACAGGGCGGGACGGCTACACCTTC.

The CDR3 coding sequence is TGTGCCACCAGTGATTCTCACGGCTATGGCTACACCTTC. The encoded protein is CATSDSHGYGYTF. V is TRBV24-1 and J is TRBJ1-2; D is undetermined. V lost 2 bases, J lost 4 bases, and 7 bases lay in between. The germline CDR1 and CDR2 sequences are KGHDR and SFDVKD. This CDR3 comprises 13 residues.

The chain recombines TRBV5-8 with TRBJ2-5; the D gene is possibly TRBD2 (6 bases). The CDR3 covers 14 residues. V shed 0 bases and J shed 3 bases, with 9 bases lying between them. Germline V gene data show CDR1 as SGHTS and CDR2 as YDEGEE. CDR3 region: CASSLAGGKETQYF. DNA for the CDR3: TGTGCCAGCAGCTTGGCCGGGGGTAAAGAGACCCAGTACTTC.

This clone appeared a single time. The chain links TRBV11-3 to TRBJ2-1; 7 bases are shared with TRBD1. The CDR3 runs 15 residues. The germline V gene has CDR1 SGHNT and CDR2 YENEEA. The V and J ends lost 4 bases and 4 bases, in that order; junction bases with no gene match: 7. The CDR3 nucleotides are TGTGCCAGCAGCTCAAGAGAGACAGGGTACAATGAGCAGTTCTTC. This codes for CASSSRETGYNEQFF.

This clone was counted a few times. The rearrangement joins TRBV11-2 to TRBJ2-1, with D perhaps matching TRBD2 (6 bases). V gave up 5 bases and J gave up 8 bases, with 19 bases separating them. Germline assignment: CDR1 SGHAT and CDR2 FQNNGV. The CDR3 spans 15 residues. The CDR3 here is CASSLGPGVWDEQFF. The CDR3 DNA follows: TGTGCCAGCAGCCTGGGGCCGGGGGTTTGGGATGAGCAGTTCTTC.

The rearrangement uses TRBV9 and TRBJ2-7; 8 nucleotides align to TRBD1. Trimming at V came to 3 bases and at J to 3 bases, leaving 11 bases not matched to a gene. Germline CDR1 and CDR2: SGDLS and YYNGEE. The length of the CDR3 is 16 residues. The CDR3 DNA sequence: TGTGCCAGCAGCGCGACAGGGGATCCTTTCGGCTACGAGCAGTACTTC. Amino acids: CASSATGDPFGYEQYF.

The CDR3 region has the DNA TGTGCCAGCAGCCCTGGGGGCGCGAGCACTGAAGCTTTCTTT. It codes for CASSPGGASTEAFF. V gene TRBV5-6 combines with J gene TRBJ1-1; tentatively, D is TRBD1 (6 bases). The CDR3 length is 14 residues. V gave up 4 bases and J gave up 4 bases, with 14 bases separating them. Germline V CDR1 and CDR2: SGHDT, YYEEEE.

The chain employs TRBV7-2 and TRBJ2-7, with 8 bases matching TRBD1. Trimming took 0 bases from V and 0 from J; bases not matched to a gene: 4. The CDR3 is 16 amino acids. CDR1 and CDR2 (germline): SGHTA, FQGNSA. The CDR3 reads CASSLAFGTGSYEQYF. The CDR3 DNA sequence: TGTGCCAGCAGCTTAGCTTTCGGGACAGGCTCCTACGAGCAGTACTTC. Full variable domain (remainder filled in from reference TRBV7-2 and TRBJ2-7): GAGVSQSPSNKVTEKGKDVELRCDPISGHTALYWYRQSLGQGLEFLIYFQGNSAPDKSGLPSDRFSAERTGGSVSTLTIQRTQQEDSAVYLCASSLAFGTGSYEQYFGPGTRLTVT.

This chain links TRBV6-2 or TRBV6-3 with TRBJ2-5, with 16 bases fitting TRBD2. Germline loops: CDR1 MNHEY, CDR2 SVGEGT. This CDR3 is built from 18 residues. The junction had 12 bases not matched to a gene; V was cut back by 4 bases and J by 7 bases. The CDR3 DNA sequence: TGTGCCAGCAGTTGGGCGGGACTAGCGGGAGGGCCCCTCGGGACCCAGTACTTC. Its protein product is CASSWAGLAGGPLGTQYF.

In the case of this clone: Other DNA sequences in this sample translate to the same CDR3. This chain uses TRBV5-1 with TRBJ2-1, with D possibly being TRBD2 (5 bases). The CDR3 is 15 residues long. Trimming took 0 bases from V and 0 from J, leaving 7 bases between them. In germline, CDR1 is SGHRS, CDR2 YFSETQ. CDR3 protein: CASSLGGSSYNEQFF. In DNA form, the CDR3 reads TGCGCCAGCAGCTTGGGTGGGAGCTCCTACAATGAGCAGTTCTTC.

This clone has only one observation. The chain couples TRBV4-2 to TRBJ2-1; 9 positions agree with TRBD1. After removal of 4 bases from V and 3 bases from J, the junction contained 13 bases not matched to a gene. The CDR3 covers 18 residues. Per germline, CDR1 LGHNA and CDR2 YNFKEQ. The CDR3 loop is CASSPQPTGGSNYNEQFF. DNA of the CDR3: TGTGCCAGCAGCCCCCAACCGACAGGGGGGTCAAACTACAATGAGCAGTTCTTC.

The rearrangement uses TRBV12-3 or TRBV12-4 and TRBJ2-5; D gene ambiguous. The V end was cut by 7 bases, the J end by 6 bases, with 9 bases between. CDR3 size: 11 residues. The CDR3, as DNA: TGTGCCAGCACGGTGAGGAAGACCCAGTACTTC. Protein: CASTVRKTQYF.

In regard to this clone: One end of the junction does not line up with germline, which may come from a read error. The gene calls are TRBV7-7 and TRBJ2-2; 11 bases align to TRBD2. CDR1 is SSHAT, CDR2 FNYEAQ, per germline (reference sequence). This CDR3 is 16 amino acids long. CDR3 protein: CASSQGTSGYTGELFF. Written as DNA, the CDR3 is TGTGCTAGCAGCCAAGGGACTAGCGGATACACCGGGGAGCTGTTTTTT.

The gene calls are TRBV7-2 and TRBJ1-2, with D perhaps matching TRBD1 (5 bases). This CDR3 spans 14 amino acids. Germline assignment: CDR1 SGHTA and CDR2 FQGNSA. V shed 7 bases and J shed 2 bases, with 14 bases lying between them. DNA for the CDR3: TGTGCCAGCACCTTCGGGGGGGGAAACTATGGCTACACCTTC. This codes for CASTFGGGNYGYTF.

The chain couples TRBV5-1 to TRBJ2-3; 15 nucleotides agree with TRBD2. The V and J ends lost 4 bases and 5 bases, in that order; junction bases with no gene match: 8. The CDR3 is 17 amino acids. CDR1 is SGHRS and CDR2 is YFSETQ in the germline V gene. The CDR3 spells CASSRTSGGAGVDTQYF. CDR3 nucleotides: TGCGCCAGCAGCCGGACTAGCGGGGGGGCCGGGGTAGATACGCAGTATTTT.

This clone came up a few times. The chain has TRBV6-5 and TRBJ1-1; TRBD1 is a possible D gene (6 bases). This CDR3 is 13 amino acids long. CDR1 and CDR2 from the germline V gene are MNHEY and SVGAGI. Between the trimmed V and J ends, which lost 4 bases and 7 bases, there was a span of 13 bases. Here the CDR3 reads CASSSTGNGEAFF. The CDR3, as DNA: TGTGCCAGCAGTTCTACAGGGAATGGTGAAGCTTTCTTT.

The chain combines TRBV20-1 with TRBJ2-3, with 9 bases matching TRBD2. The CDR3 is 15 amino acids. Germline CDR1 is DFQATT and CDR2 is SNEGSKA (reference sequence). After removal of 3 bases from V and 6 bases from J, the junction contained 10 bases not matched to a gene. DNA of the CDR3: TGCAGTGCTAGTAGCGGGAGTATCTCGTTGGATACGCAGTATTTT. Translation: CSASSGSISLDTQYF.

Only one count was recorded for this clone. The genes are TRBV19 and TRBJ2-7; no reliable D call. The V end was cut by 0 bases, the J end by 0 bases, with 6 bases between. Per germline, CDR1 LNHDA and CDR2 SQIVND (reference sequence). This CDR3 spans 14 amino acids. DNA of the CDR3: TGTGCCAGTAGTATAGAGAGTAGCTCCTACGAGCAGTACTTC. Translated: CASSIESSSYEQYF. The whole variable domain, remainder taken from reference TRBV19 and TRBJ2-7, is DGGITQSPKYLFRKEGQNVTLSCEQNLNHDAMYWYRQDPGQGLRLIYYSQIVNDFQKGDIAEGYSVSREKKESFPLTVTSAQKNPTAFYLCASSIESSSYEQYFGPGTRLTVT.

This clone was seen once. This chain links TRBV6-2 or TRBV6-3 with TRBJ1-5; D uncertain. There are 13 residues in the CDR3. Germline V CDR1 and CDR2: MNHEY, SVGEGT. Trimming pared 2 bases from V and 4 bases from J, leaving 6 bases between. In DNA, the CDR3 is TGTGCCAGCAGTTACGGACTGAATCAGCCCCAGCATTTT. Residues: CASSYGLNQPQHF.

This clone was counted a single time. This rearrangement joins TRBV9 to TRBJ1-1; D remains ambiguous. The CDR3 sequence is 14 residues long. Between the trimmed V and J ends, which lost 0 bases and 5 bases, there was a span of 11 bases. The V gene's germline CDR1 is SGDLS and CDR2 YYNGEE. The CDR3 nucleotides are TGTGCCAGCAGCGTAGGTATCCCTATAACTGAAGCTTTCTTT. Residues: CASSVGIPITEAFF.

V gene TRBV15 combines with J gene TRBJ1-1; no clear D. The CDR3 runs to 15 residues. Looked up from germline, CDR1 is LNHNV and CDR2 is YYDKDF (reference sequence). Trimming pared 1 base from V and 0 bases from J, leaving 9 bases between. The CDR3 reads CATSRGVTVNTEAFF. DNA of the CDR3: TGTGCCACCAGCAGAGGAGTTACGGTGAACACTGAAGCTTTCTTT.

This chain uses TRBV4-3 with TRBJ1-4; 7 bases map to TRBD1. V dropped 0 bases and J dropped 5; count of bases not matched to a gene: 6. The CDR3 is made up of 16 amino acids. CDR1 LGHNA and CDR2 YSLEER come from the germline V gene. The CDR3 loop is CASSQDATGRNEKLFF. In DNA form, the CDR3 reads TGCGCCAGCAGCCAAGATGCGACAGGGCGCAATGAAAAACTGTTTTTT.

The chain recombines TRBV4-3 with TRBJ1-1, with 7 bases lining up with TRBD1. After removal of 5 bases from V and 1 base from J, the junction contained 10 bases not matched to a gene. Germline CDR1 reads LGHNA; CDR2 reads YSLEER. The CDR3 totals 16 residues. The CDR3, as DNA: TGCGCCAGCAGCGTAGAAGCCGGGACAGAGAACACTGAAGCTTTCTTT. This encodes CASSVEAGTENTEAFF.